This TCR beta chain was sequenced in a study of CD8 T cells in ankylosing spondylitis. From the 5' RACE reads, TCRdb called clonotypes with MiXCR, one entry per CDR3 protein. The data show hundreds of thousands of distinct CDR3 sequences, with around 19% seen just once and about 8.2% held by the top ten. The ends were cut back, 6 bases at V and 3 bases at J, with 18 bases in the middle. The CDR3 runs 16 residues. Study conclusions and caveats: Ankylosing spondylitis blood appeared to be characterized by a TCR beta motif of eight highly homologous variants.

The table lists this clonotype with a few counts. Its target is unknown. The chain carries TRBV12-3 or TRBV12-4 and TRBJ2-1, with a tentative D call TRBD1 (6 bases). The sequenced material came from blood, either unsorted or a sorted T cell fraction (not recorded which). The clonotype comes from a male donor with ankylosing spondylitis or in good health (not recorded which). CDR3 loop: CASRSGGEGDYNEQFF. CDR3 in DNA: TGTGCCAGCAGGTCCGGCGGCGAGGGGGACTACAATGAGCAGTTCTTC.